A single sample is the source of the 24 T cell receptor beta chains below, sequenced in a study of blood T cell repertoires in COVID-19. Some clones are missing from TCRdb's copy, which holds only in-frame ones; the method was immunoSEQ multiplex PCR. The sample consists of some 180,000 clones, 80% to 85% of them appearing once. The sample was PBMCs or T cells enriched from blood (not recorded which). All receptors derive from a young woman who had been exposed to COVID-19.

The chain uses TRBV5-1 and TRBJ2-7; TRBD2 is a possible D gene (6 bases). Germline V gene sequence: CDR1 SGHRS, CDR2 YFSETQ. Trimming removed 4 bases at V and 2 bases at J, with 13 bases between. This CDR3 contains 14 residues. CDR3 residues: CASSPGTSTYEQYF. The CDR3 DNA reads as TGCGCCAGCAGCCCAGGGACTTCAACCTACGAGCAGTACTTC.

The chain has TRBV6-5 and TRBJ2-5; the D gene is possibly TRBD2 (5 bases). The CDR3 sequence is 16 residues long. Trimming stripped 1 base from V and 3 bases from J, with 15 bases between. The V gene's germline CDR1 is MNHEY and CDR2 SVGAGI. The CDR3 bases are TGTGCCAGCAGTTACTTCACGGGATCGAGGGAAGAGACCCAGTACTTC. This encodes CASSYFTGSREETQYF.

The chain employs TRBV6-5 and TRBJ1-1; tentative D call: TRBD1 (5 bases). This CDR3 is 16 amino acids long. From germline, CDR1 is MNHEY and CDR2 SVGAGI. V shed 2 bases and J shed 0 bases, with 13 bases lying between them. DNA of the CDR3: TGTGCCAGCAGTTACAGGGGCGCGGCCATGAACACTGAAGCTTTCTTT. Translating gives CASSYRGAAMNTEAFF.

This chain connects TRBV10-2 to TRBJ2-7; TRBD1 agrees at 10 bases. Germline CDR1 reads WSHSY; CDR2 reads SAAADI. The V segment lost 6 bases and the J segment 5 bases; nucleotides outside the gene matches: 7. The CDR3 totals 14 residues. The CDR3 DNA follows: TGCGCCAGCAGGGTGGGACAGGGGTCCCACGAGCAGTACTTC. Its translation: CASRVGQGSHEQYF.

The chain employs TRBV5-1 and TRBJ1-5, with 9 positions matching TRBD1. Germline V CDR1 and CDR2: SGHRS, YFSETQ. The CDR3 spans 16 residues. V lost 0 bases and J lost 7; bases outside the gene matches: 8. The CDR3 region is CASSLEGTGFGQPQHF. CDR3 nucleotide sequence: TGCGCCAGCAGCTTGGAAGGGACAGGGTTCGGCCAGCCCCAGCATTTT.

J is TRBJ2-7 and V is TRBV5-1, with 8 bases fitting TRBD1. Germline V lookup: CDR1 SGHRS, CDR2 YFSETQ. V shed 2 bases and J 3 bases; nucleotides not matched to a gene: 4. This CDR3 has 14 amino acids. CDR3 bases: TGCGCCAGCAGCTTTGAGACAGGGGTCTACGAGCAGTACTTC. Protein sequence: CASSFETGVYEQYF.

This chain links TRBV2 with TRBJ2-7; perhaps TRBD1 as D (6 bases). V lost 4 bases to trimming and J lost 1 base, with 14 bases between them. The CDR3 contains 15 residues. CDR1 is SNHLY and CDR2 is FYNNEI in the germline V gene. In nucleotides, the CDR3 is TGTGCCAGCAGTGGGTCGGGACACTCATCCTACGAGCAGTACTTC. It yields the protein CASSGSGHSSYEQYF.

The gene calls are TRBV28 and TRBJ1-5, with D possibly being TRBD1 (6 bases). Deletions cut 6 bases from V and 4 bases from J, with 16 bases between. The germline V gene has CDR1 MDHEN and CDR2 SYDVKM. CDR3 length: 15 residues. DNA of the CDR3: TGTGCCAGCAGGCCCAGGGGTCCCGGGAATCAGCCCCAGCATTTT. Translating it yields CASRPRGPGNQPQHF.

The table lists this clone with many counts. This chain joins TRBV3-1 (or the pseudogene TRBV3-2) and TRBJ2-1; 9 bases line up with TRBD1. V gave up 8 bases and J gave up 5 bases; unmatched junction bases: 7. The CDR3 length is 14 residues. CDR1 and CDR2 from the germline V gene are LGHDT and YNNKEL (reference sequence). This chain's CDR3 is CASAPGTGNNEQFF. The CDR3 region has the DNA TGTGCCAGCGCCCCCGGGACAGGGAACAATGAGCAGTTCTTC.

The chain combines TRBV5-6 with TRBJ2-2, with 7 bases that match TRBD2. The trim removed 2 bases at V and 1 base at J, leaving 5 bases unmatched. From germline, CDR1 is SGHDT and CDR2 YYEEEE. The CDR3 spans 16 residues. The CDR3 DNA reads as TGTGCCAGCAGCTTTGGGCTAGCGGTGAACACCGGGGAGCTGTTTTTT. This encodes CASSFGLAVNTGELFF.

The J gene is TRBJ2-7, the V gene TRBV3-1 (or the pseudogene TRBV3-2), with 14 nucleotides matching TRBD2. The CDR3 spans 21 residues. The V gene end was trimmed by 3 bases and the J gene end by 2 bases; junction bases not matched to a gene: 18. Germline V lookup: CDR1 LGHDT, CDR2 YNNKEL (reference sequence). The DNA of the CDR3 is TGTGCCAGCAGCCAGAGACTAGCGGGGGGGTTCGACCGGTCTAAGGCCTACGAGCAGTACTTC. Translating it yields CASSQRLAGGFDRSKAYEQYF.

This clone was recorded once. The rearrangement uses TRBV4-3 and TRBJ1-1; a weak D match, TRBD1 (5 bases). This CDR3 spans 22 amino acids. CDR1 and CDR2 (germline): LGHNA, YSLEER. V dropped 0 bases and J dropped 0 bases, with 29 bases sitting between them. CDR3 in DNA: TGCGCCAGCAGCCAAGATTGGGCAGGGAGGGAGATGGAGGGGTGGATGAACACTGAAGCTTTCTTT. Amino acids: CASSQDWAGREMEGWMNTEAFF.

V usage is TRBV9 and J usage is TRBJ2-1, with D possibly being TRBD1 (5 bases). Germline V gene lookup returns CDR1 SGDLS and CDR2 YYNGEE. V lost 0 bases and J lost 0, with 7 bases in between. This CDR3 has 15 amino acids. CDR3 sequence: CASSVGGLSYNEQFF. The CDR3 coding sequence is TGTGCCAGCAGCGTAGGGGGCCTCTCCTACAATGAGCAGTTCTTC.

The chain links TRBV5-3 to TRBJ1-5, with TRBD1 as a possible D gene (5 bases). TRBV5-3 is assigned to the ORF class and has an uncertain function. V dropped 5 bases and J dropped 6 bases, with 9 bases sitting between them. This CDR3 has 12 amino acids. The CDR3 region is CARRGHGQPQHF. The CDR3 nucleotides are TGTGCCAGAAGGGGGCACGGTCAGCCCCAGCATTTT.

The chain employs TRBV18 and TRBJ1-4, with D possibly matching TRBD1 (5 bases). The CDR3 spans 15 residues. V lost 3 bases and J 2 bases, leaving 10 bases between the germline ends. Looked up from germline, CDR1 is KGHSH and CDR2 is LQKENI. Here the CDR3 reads CASSPGRATNEKLFF. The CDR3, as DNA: TGTGCCAGCTCACCGGGGCGAGCTACTAATGAAAAACTGTTTTTT. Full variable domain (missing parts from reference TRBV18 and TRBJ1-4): NAGVMQNPRHLVRRRGQEARLRCSPMKGHSHVYWYRQLPEEGLKFMVYLQKENIIDESGMPKERFSAEFPKEGPSILRIQQVVRGDSAAYFCASSPGRATNEKLFFGSGTQLSVL.

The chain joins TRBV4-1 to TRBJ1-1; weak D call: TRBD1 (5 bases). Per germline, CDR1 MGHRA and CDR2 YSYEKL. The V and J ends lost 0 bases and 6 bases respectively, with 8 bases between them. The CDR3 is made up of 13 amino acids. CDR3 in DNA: TGCGCCAGCAGCCAAGAGCAGGGCGCTGAAGCTTTCTTT. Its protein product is CASSQEQGAEAFF.

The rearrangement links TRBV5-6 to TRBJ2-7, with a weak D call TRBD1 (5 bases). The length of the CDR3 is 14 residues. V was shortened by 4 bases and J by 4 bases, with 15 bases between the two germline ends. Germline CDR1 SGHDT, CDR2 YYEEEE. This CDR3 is CASSNPGFAYEQYF. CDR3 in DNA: TGTGCCAGCAGCAATCCAGGGTTCGCGTACGAGCAGTACTTC.

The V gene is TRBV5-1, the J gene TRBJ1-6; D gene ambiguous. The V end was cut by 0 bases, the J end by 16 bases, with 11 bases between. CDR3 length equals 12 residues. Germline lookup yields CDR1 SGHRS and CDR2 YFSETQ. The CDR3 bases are TGCGCCAGCAGCTTGGATTTTGGGAGACTCCACTTT. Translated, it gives CASSLDFGRLHF.

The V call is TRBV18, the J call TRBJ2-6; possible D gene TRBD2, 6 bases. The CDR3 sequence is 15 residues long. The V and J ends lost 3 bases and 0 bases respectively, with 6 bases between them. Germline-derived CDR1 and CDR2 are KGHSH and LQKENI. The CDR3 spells CASSPSGSGANVLTF. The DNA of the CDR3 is TGTGCCAGCTCACCTAGCGGCTCTGGGGCCAACGTCCTGACTTTC.

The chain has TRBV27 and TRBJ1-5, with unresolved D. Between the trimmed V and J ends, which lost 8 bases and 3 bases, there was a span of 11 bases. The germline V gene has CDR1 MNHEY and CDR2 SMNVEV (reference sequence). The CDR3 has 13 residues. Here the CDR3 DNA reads TGTGCCAGCGGAGGGAAATTCAATCAGCCCCAGCATTTT. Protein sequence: CASGGKFNQPQHF.

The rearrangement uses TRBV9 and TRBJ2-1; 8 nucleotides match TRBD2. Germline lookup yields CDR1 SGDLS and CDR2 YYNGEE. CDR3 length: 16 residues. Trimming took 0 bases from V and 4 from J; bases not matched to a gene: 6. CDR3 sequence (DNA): TGTGCCAGCAGCGTAGTTAGTAGCGGGATTTACAATGAGCAGTTCTTC. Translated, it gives CASSVVSSGIYNEQFF.

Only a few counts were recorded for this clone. This CDR3 reads CASSFSGTGGYAGNTIYF. CDR3 nucleotides: TGTGCCAGCAGTTTTTCCGGGACAGGGGGCTACGCTGGAAACACCATATATTTT. The rearrangement joins TRBV27 to TRBJ1-3, with 12 bases aligning to TRBD1. The CDR3 is 18 amino acids. Per the germline V gene, CDR1 is MNHEY and CDR2 is SMNVEV (reference sequence). After removal of 3 bases from V and 2 bases from J, the junction contained 8 bases not matched to a gene.

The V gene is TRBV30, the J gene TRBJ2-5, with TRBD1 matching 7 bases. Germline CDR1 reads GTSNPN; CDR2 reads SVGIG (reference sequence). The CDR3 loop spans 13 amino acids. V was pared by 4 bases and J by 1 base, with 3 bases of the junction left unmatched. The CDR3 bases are TGTGCCTGGAACAGGGGTCCCCAAGAGACCCAGTACTTC. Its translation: CAWNRGPQETQYF.

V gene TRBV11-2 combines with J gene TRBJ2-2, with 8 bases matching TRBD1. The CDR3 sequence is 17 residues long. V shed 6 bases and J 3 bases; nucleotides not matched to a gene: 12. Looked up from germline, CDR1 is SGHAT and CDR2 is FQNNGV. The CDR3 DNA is TGTGCCAGCAGTCCAACGACAGGGGCTTCTGACACCGGGGAGCTGTTTTTT. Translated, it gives CASSPTTGASDTGELFF.